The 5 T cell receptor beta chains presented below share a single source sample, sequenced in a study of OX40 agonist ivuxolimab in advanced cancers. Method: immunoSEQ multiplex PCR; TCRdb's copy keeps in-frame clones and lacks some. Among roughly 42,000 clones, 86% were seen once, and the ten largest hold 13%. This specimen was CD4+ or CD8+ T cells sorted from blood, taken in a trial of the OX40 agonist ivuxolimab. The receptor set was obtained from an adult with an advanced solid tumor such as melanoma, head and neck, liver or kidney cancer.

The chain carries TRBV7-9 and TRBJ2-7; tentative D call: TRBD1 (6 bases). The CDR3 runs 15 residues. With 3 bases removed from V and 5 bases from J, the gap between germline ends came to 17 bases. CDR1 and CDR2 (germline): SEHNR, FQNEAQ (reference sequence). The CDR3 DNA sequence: TGTGCCAGCAGCTTGGGGAGACAGGCCGGGGACGAGCAGTACTTC. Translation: CASSLGRQAGDEQYF. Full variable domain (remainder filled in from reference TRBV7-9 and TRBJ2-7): DTGVSQNPRHKITKRGQNVTFRCDPISEHNRLYWYRQTLGQGPEFLTYFQNEAQLEKSRLLSDRFSAERPKGSFSTLEIQRTEQGDSAMYLCASSLGRQAGDEQYFGPGTRLTVT.

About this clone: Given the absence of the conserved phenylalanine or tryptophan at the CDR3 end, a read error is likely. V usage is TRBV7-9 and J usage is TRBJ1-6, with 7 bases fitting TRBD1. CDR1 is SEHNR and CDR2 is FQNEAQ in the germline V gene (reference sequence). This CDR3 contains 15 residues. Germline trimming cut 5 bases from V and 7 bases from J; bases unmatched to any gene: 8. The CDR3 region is CASSPVTGANSPLHL. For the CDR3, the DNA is TGTGCCAGCAGCCCCGTCACAGGGGCGAATTCACCCCTCCACCTT.

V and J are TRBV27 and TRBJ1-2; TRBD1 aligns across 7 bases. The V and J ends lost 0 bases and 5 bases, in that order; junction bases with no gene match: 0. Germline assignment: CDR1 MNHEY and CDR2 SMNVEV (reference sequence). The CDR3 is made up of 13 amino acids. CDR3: CASSLSTGYGYTF. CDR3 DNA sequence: TGTGCCAGCAGTTTATCGACAGGGTATGGCTACACCTTC.

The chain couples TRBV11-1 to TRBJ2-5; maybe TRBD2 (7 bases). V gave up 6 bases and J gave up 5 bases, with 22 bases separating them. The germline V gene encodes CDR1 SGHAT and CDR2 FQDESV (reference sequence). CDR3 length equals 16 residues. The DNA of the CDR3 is TGTGCCAGCAGTGAACCTCGAGTGGGGGGGCCGGAGACCCAGTACTTC. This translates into CASSEPRVGGPETQYF.

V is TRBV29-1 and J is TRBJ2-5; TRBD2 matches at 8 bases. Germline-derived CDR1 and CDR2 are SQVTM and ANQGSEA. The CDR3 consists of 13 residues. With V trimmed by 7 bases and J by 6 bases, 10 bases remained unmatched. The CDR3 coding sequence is TGCAGCGGGGGAGAGGGCGGGGGGCAGACCCAGTACTTC. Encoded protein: CSGGEGGGQTQYF. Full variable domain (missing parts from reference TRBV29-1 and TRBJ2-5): SAVISQKPSRDICQRGTSLTIQCQVDSQVTMMFWYRQQPGQSLTLIATANQGSEATYESGFVIDKFPISRPNLTFSTLTVSNMSPEDSSIYLCSGGEGGGQTQYFGPGTRLLVL.